Detailed here is one T cell receptor (beta chain). This clonotype has a count of ten or more. This clone's antigen is unknown. No base-level quality is on record; no much larger clone is a single base apart. The sample's treatment or condition, from its label and the paper: live attenuated yellow fever vaccine strain. PBMCs were isolated from peripheral blood using a standard Ficoll-Paque protocol. CD4 and CD8 T-cell fractions were isolated with Dynabeads CD4 and CD8 positive selection kits. TriZol was used to extract RNA from bulk PBMCs, from CD4 and CD8 fractions, and from dextramer-positive and dextramer-negative fractions. TCR cDNA was synthesized by 5'RACE template switching, through which a universal primer site and unique molecular identifiers were introduced. Priming of cDNA synthesis was performed from both the TCR alpha and TCR beta constant segments. Two PCR steps were used to amplify libraries, with sample barcodes and sequencing adapters being added in the second step. Sequencing of libraries was performed on Illumina HiSeq 2500 (2x100 bp) or NovaSeq (2x150 bp). Regarding the original processing steps: Reads were demultiplexed and collapsed into UMI consensus sequences with MIGEC, and V(D)J alignment was performed with MiXCR. Vaccine-responding clonotypes were identified with edgeR using replicate PBMC samples, with FDR below 0.01 and a log2 fold change above 5 up to day 15 being required. Bulk clonotypes were assigned CD4 or CD8 identity according to which sequenced CD4 or CD8 repertoire held them at higher abundance. TCRdb applied fastp at Q25 and MiXCR to the public reads, then kept only in-frame beta chains. All rows with the same CDR3 protein become a single entry with the most common DNA and genes. TCRdb, rather than the study authors, made the V and J calls. Here the sample has fewer than 150,000 distinct CDR3 sequences; roughly 8% occur a single time. Under 0.85% of the sample belongs to the ten largest clones.

These data originate in a study of T cells after yellow fever vaccination (dated by TCRdb to between 2017 and 2020). With respect to the entire study: The SMART-Seq v4 Ultra Low Input RNA kit was used to prepare libraries from fractions with low cell numbers. To follow T-cell clones before and after both primary and booster YFV17D yellow fever vaccination, bulk TCR alpha and beta repertoires underwent longitudinal sequencing. Two healthy male donors made up the cohort, one aged 18 to 29 years and the other aged 30 to 40 years. Blood samples were taken at several timepoints before and after primary and secondary immunization, and bulk PBMC replicates and cell subsets were isolated.

Beyond this particular receptor, the publication reports: The secondary T-cell response was found to be weaker but faster than the primary response, with a peak reached on day 5 rather than on day 15. Because the study included only a couple of donors, the extent to which the findings can be generalized is limited. Most clones expanded after primary vaccination were re-detected after the booster (approximately 96% of CD4 and 88% of CD8), suggesting broad memory maintenance. A small share of clonotypes occurred in both CD4 and CD8 compartments, likely arising from convergent recombination. FACS-sorted repertoires could contain abundant contaminating clonotypes from the bulk population, so computational filtering was required.

The germline V gene encodes CDR1 KGHDR and CDR2 SFDVKD. V is reduced by 4 bases and J by 6 bases, leaving a spacing of 12 bases between them. The CDR3, from cysteine to phenylalanine, totals 14 residues. Of the read, only the CDR3 DNA is kept; its 42 bases are in frame from base 1. This receptor was identified in a man aged 25-40 years who received the YFV17D yellow fever vaccine. The rearrangement combines TRBV24-1 with TRBJ2-1; 7 matching bases give a weak D call of TRBD1. The specimen comprised CD4+ T cells sorted from PBMCs, sampled 5 days after the yellow fever booster vaccination. Here the CDR3 is given as CATSEPGGGNEQFF. The nucleotide sequence is given as TGTGCCACCAGTGAACCAGGGGGAGGCAATGAGCAGTTCTTC.